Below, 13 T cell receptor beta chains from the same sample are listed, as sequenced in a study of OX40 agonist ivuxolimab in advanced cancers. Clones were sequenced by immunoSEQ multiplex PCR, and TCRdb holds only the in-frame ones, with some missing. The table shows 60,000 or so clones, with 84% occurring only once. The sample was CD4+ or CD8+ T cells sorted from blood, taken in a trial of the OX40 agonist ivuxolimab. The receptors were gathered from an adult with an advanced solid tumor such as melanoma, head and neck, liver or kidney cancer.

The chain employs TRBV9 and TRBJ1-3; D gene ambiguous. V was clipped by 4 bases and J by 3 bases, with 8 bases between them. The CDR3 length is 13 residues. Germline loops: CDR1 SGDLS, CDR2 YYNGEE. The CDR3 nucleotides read TGTGCCAGCAGCCCGGTTGATGGAAACACCATATATTTT. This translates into CASSPVDGNTIYF.

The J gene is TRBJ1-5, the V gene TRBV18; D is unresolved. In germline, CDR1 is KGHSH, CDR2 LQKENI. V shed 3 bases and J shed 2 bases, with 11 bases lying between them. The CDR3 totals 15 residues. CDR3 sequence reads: CASSPAPLGNQPQHF. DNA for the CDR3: TGTGCCAGCTCACCCGCGCCCCTGGGCAATCAGCCCCAGCATTTT.

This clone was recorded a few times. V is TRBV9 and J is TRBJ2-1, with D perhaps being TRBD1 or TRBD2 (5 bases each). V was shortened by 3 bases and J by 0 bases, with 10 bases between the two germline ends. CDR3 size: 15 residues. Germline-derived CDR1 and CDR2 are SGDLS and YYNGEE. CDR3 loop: CASSEGRSSYNEQFF. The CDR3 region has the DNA TGTGCCAGCAGCGAGGGACGTAGCTCCTACAATGAGCAGTTCTTC.

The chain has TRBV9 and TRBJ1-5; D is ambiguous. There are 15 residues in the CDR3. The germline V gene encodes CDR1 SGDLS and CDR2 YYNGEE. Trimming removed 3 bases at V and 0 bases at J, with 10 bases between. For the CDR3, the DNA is TGTGCCAGCAGCGCCGGCGAGTATAGCAATCAGCCCCAGCATTTT. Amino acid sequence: CASSAGEYSNQPQHF.

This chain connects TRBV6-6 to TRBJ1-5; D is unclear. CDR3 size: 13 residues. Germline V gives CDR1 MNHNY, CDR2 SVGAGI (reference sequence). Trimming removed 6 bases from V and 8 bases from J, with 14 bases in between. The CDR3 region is CASSPAGVEPQHF. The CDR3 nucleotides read TGTGCCAGCAGCCCCGCGGGAGTCGAGCCCCAGCATTTT.

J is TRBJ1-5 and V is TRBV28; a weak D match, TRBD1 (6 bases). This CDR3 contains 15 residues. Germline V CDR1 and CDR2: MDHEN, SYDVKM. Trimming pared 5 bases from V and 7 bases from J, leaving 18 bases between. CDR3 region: CASSPQTGSGQPQHF. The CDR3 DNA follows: TGTGCCAGCAGTCCACAAACAGGGTCTGGACAGCCCCAGCATTTT.

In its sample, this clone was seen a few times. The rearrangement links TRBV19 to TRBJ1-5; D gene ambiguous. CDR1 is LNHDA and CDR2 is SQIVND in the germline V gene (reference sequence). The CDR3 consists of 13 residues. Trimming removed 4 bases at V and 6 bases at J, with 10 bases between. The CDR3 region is CASSTQAGQPQHF. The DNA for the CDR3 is TGTGCCAGTAGTACCCAGGCGGGTCAGCCCCAGCATTTT.

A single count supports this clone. Here the CDR3 DNA reads TGTGCCAGCAGCTTAGAATGGGACAGGCGGGCACCCCTCCACTTT. This encodes CASSLEWDRRAPLHF. The chain uses TRBV11-2 and TRBJ1-6; TRBD1 agrees at 8 bases. The CDR3 has 15 amino acids. The trim removed 0 bases at V and 11 bases at J, leaving 6 bases unmatched. Looked up from germline, CDR1 is SGHAT and CDR2 is FQNNGV.

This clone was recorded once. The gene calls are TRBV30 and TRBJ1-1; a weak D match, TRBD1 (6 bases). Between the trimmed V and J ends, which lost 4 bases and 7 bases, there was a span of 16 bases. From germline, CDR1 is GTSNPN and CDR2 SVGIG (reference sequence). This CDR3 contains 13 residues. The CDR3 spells CAWKGWGLGEAFF. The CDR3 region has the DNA TGTGCCTGGAAGGGTTGGGGGCTGGGTGAAGCTTTCTTT.

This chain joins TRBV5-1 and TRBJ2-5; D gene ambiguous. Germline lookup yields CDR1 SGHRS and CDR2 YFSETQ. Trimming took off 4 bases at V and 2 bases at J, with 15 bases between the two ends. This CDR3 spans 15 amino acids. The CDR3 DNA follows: TGCGCCAGCAGCCCGGAACCGGATCAACAAGAGACCCAGTACTTC. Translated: CASSPEPDQQETQYF.

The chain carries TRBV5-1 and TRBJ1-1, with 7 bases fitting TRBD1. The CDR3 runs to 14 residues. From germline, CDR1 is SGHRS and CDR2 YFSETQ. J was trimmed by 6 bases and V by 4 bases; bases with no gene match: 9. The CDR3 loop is CASSLGQQSAEAFF. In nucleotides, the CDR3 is TGCGCCAGCAGCCTGGGACAGCAGTCGGCTGAAGCTTTCTTT.

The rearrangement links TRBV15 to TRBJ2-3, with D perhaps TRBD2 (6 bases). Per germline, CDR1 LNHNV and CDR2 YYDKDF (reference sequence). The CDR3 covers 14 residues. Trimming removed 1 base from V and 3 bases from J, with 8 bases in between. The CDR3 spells CATSRVGGTDTQYF. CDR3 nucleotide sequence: TGTGCCACCAGCAGAGTGGGAGGTACAGATACGCAGTATTTT.

CDR3 sequence (DNA): TGTGCCAGCAGCGTCGCGGGCGGGGCAGGGGGCTCCTACAATGAGCAGTTCTTC. Translating it yields CASSVAGGAGGSYNEQFF. This sequence joins TRBV9 and TRBJ2-1, with a tentative D call TRBD1 (7 bases). Germline loops: CDR1 SGDLS, CDR2 YYNGEE. V dropped 2 bases and J dropped 0 bases, with 18 bases sitting between them. The CDR3 spans 18 residues.